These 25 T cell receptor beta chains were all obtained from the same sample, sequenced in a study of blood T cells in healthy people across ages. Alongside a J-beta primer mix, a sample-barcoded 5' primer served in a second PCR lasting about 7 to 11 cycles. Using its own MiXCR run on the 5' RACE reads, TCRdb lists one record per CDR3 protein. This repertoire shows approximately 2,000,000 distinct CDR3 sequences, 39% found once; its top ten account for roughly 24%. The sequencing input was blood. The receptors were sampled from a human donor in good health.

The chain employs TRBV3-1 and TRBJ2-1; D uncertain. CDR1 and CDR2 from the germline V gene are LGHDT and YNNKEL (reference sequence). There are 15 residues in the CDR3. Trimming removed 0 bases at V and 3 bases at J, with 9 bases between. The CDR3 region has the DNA TGTGCCAGCAGCCAAGAAGGGTTCGGCTACAATGAGCAGTTCTTC. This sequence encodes CASSQEGFGYNEQFF.

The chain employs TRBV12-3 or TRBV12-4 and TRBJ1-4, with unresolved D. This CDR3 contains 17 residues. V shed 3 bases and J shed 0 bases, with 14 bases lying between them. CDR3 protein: CASSFRAADATNEKLFF. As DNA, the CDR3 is TGTGCCAGCAGTTTTAGGGCGGCCGATGCAACTAATGAAAAACTGTTTTTT.

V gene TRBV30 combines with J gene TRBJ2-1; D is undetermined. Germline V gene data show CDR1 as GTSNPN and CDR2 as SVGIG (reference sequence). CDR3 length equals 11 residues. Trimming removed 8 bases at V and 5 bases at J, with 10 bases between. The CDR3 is CAHTQHNEQFF. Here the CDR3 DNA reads TGTGCCCACACACAACACAATGAGCAGTTCTTC. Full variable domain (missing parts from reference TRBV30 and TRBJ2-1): SQTIHQWPATLVQPVGSPLSLECTVEGTSNPNLYWYRQAAGRGLQLLFYSVGIGQISSEVPQNLSASRPQDRQFILSSKKLLLSDSGFYLCAHTQHNEQFFGPGTRLTVL.

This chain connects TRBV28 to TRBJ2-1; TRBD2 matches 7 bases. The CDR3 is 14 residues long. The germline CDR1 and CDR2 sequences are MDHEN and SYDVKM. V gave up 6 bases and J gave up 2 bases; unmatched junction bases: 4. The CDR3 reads CASRAGIAYNEQFF. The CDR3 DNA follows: TGTGCCAGCAGAGCGGGGATCGCCTACAATGAGCAGTTCTTC.

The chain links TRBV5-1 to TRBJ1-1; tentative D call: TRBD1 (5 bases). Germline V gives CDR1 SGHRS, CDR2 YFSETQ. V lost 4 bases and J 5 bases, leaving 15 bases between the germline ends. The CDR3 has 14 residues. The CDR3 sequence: CASSAGTKGTEAFF. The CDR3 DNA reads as TGCGCCAGCAGCGCGGGGACGAAGGGTACTGAAGCTTTCTTT.

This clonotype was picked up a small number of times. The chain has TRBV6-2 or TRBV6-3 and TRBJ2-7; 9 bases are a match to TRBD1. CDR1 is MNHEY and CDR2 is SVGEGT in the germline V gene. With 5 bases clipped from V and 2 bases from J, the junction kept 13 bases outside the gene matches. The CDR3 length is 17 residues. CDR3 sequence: CASSLKFRDRVTYEQYF. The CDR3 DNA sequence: TGTGCCAGCAGTCTAAAATTTCGGGACAGGGTTACCTACGAGCAGTACTTC.

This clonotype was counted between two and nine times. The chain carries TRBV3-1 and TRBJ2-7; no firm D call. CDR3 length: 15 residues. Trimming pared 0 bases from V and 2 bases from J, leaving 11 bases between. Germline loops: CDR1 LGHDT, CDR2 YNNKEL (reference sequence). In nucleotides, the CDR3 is TGTGCCAGCAGCCAAGATCATGGGGTACCCTACGAGCAGTACTTC. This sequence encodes CASSQDHGVPYEQYF.

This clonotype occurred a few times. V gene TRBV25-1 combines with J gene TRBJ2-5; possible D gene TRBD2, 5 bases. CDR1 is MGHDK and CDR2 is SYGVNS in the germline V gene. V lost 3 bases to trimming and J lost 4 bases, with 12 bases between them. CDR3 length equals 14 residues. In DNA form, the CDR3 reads TGTGCCAGCAGTGACTTCGGGGAGATAGAGACCCAGTACTTC. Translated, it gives CASSDFGEIETQYF.

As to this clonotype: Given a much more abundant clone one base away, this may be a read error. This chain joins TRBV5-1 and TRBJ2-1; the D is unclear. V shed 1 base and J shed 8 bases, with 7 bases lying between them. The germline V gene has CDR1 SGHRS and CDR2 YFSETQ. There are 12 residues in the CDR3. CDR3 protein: CASSLTVYEQFF. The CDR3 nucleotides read TGCGCCAGCAGCTTGACAGTGTATGAGCAGTTCTTC.

CDR3 in amino acids: CSVETRGLDTEAFF. DNA of the CDR3: TGCAGCGTTGAAACAAGGGGGCTCGACACTGAAGCTTTCTTT. J is TRBJ1-1 and V is TRBV29-1; 7 nucleotides agree with TRBD1. This CDR3 region has 14 residues. The germline V gene encodes CDR1 SQVTM and CDR2 ANQGSEA. V was pared by 2 bases and J by 3 bases, with 6 bases of the junction left unmatched.

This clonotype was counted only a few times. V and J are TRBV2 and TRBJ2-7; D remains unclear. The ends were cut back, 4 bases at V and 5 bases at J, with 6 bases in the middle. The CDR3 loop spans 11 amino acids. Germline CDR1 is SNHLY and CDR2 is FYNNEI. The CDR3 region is CASSGRHEQYF. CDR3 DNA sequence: TGTGCCAGCAGTGGCCGCCACGAGCAGTACTTC.

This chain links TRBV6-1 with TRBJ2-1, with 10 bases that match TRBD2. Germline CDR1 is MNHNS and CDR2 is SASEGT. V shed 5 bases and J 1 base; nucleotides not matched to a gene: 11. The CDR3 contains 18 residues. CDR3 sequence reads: CASSPAASGGLSYNEQFF. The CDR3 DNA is TGTGCCAGCAGTCCCGCGGCTAGCGGGGGCCTTTCCTACAATGAGCAGTTCTTC.

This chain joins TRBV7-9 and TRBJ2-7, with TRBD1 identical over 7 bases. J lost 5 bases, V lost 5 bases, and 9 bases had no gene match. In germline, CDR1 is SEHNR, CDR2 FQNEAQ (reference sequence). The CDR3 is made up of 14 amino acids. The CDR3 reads CASSTGTAGDEQYF. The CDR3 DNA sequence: TGTGCCAGCAGCACCGGGACAGCAGGGGACGAGCAGTACTTC.

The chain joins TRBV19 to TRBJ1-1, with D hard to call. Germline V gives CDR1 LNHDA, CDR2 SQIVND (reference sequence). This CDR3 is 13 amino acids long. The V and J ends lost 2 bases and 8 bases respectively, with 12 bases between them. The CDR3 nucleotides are TGTGCCAGTAGTATAATGGGCGGAAGAGAAGCTTTCTTT. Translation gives CASSIMGGREAFF.

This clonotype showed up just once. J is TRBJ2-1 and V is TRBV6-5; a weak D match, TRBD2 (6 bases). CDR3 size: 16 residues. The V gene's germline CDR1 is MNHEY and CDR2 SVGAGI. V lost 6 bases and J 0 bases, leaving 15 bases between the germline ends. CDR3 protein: CASSPAGSSSYNEQFF. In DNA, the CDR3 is TGTGCCAGCAGCCCTGCGGGATCTAGCTCCTACAATGAGCAGTTCTTC.

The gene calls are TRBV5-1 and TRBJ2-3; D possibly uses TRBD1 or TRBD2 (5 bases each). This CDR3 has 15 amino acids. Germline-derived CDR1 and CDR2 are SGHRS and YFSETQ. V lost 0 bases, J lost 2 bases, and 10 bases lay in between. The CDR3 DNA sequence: TGCGCCAGCAGCTTGGAGAGGGGCCTCACAGATACGCAGTATTTT. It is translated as CASSLERGLTDTQYF.

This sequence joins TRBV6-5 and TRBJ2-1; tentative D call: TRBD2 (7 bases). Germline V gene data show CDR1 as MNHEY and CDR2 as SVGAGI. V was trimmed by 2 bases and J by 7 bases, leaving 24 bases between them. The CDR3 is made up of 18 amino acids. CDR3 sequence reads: CASSYTTRWTRGGNEQFF. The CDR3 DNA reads TGTGCCAGCAGTTACACCACCCGATGGACAAGGGGGGGAAATGAGCAGTTCTTC.

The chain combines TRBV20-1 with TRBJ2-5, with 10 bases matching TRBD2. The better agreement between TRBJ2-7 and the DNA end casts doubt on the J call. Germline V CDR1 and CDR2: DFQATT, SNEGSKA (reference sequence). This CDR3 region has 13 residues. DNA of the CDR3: TGCAGTGCTAGTGGACTAGCGGTGGACGAGCAGTACTTC. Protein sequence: CSASGLAVDEQYF.

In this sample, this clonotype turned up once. The CDR3 region is CASVGSGNYNEQFF. CDR3 DNA sequence: TGTGCCAGCGTCGGTAGCGGGAACTACAATGAGCAGTTCTTC. The chain recombines TRBV3-1 with TRBJ2-1; 8 bases fit TRBD2. V was pared by 8 bases and J by 3 bases, with 6 bases of the junction left unmatched. CDR1 LGHDT and CDR2 YNNKEL come from the germline V gene (reference sequence). CDR3 length equals 14 residues.

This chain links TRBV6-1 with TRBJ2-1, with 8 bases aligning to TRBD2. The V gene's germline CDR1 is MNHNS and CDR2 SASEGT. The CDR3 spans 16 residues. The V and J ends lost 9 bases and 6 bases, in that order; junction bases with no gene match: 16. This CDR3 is CASSPYLRGAPNEQFF. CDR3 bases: TGTGCCAGTAGCCCCTACTTGCGGGGGGCCCCCAATGAGCAGTTCTTC.

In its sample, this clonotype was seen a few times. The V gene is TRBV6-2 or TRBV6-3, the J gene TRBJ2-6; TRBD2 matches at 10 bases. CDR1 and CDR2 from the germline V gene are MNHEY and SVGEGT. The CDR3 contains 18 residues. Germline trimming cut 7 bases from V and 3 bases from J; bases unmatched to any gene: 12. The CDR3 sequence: CASTDESGGAYGANVLTF. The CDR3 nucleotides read TGTGCCAGCACCGATGAGAGCGGGGGGGCATATGGGGCCAACGTCCTGACTTTC.

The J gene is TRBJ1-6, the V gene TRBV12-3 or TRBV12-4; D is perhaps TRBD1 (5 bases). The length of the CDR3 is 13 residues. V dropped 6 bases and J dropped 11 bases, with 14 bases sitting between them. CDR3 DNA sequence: TGTGCCAGCAGCGGGGGATTATCAGCACCCCTCCACTTT. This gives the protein CASSGGLSAPLHF.

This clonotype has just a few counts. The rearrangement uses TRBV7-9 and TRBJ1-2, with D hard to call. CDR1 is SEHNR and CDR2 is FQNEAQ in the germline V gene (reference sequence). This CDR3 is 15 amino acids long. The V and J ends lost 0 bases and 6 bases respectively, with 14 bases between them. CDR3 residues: CASSLALAGRDGYTF. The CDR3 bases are TGTGCCAGCAGCTTAGCTTTGGCAGGTCGAGATGGCTACACCTTC.

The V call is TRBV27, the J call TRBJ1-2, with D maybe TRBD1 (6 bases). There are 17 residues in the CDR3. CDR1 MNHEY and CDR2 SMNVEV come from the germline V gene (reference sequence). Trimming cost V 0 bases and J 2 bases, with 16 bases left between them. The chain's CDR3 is CASSLSEAVGQNYGYTF. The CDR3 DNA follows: TGTGCCAGCAGTTTATCGGAGGCTGTTGGACAGAACTATGGCTACACCTTC.

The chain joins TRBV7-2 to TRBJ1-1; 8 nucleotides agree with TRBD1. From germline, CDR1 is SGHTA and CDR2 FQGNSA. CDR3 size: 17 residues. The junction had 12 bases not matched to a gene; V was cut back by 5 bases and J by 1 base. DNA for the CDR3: TGTGCCAGCAGCCTTGACAGGGGACGGGTGTGGAACACTGAAGCTTTCTTT. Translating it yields CASSLDRGRVWNTEAFF.